This TCR beta chain was captured in a study of T cell responses to AZD1222 COVID-19 vaccine. Study-wide results and caveats: The CD4 TCRs associated with vaccination extended across spike and predominated at 160-218 and 743-854. Repertoire sampling was restricted to post-peak T cell response timepoints. Nearly half of spike-specific TCRs reportedly target variant regions that are unmutated in the B.1.351 and B.1.1.7 variants. White British ancestry dominated among donors, who included more females, and clonal diversity was possibly underestimated.

Germline CDR1 reads SGHDT; CDR2 reads YYEEEE. The CDR3 is 16 amino acids. V was pared by 4 bases and J by 5 bases, with 21 bases between. Worth noting for this clone: Its antigen is not known.

Only in-frame clones appear in the TCRdb table, and some are missing; sequencing was by immunoSEQ multiplex PCR. The sample carries roughly 180,000 clones, around 93% recorded once. The rearrangement joins TRBV5-6 to TRBJ2-5, with D possibly being TRBD2 (5 bases). The sample here was peripheral blood, taken on day 0 of AZD1222 vaccination. The sequence was obtained from an adult in good health. The DNA for the CDR3 is TGTGCCAGCAGCCCACTAGGCGGGCCCCTCGGGGAGACCCAGTACTTC. Translated: CASSPLGGPLGETQYF. Looking up the rest from reference TRBV5-6 and TRBJ2-5 gives the full variable domain: DAGVTQSPTHLIKTRGQQVTLRCSPKSGHDTVSWYQQALGQGPQFIFQYYEEEERQRGNFPDRFSGHQFPNYSSELNVNALLLGDSALYLCASSPLGGPLGETQYFGPGTRLLVL.